This TCR beta chain was recovered during a study of graft-versus-host responses after intestinal transplantation. The overall study: Recipients got multivisceral, liver-intestinal, or isolated intestinal transplants. Every transplant recipient was induced with anti-thymocyte globulin, then maintained on tacrolimus and steroids for two to three years.

Profiling relied on immunoSEQ multiplex PCR, and the TCRdb table lists in-frame clones only, not all of them. Of more than 70,000 clones in the sample, 80% to 85% were seen once. The CDR3 sequence is 12 residues long. In germline, CDR1 is SQVTM, CDR2 ANQGSEA. Deletions cut 5 bases from V and 0 bases from J, with 8 bases between. Comment on this clone: What it recognizes is unknown.

Sequencing used unstimulated CD4+ T cells sorted from spleen or lymph node cells, obtained before intestinal transplant. V usage is TRBV29-1 and J usage is TRBJ2-7; weak D call: TRBD1 (5 bases). This TCR derives from a human donor who received an intestinal transplant. CDR3 DNA: TGCAGCGTTCAGGGTAGCTCCTACGAGCAGTACTTC. This encodes CSVQGSSYEQYF.